This T cell receptor beta chain was identified during a study of blood T cell repertoires in COVID-19 (dated by TCRdb to about 2020). At the level of the whole study: Samples from collaborators originated in the United States, Italy and Spain and spanned both the acute and convalescent phases of COVID-19. Deeply sampled blood TCRbeta repertoires from subjects exposed to, actively infected with, or recovered from COVID-19 were included in the dataset. The repertoires were released in a freely available public database intended as a resource for research on the immune response to SARS-CoV-2. The material from the prospective study consisted of cDNA or gDNA derived from T cells, B-cell-depleted T cells, or PBMCs. Samples were obtained from the ongoing ImmuneRACE study (first 160 participants) and from 1,000 to 1,500 subjects provided by 6 global collaborators. The sample metadata nearly always contained a de-identified subject ID, COVID-19 status, age in years and sex. Where available, HLA class I and class II types were taken from metadata supplied by the sample provider and were not determined by assay-based typing.

The germline V gene specifies MDHEN as CDR1 and SYDVKM as CDR2. Its CDR3 holds 14 amino acids, cysteine through phenylalanine. Only the CDR3 part of the read is kept: 42 bases, read in frame from the first base. Trimming at the junction amounts to 5 bases on V and 4 bases on J, and the germline ends lie 14 bases apart. On the study overall, not on this receptor specifically: The amount of clinical and demographic metadata varied by source and participant and was provided uncurated.

Points on this clone: No antigen is known for it. Base qualities are missing; no much larger clone stands one base away.

Each collaborating institution followed its own protocols to collect whole blood in K2EDTA tubes. For TCRbeta analysis, collaborator samples were shipped as frozen whole blood, as isolated PBMCs, or as DNA extracted from either sample type. TCRbeta CDR3 regions were amplified from genomic DNA using the immunoSEQ Assay, a bias-controlled multiplex PCR. The study's processing was this. The number of nucleated cells in each sample was estimated from the amplification of reference gene primers within the assay. Sequence reads were collapsed and filtered to measure the absolute abundance of every unique TCRbeta CDR3 rearrangement. For each sample, productive Simpson clonality was calculated as the square root of Simpson's diversity index across productive rearrangements. Here the immuneACCESS table is served through TCRdb, limited to in-frame sequences with V and J called. Missing clones are a known gap in these copies; in checked studies unresolved V genes cover under half, and the rest lacks a known reason. V, J and clone size are taken as reported in that table, and D and trimming were inferred from the DNA itself. The table for this sample lists about 260,000 clones; roughly 86% of them were counted only once. About 0.7% of the sample is held by the ten biggest clonotypes.

The receptor was derived from a human donor in a cohort sampled during active COVID-19. Sequenced: peripheral blood. The rearrangement joined TRBV28 to TRBJ1-2, and the D gene may be TRBD1, 5 bases matching. The DNA sequence is given as TGTGCCAGCAGTCCCCCCGGACATGTCTATGGCTACACCTTC. It translates as CASSPPGHVYGYTF.